These T cell receptor beta chains were read from a single sample in a study of cytomegalovirus exposure and HLA in healthy donors. Generated by immunoSEQ multiplex PCR, the TCRdb table keeps only in-frame clones and is missing some. The profile shows under 80,000 clones, approximately 75% of them singletons. Specimen: PBMCs. The source of these receptors is a woman aged 30 to 39 in good health and CMV-seronegative. Both conserved end residues are part of each CDR3. Each record gives: V gene, D gene, clone size, J gene, CDR3 DNA, CDR3 protein. The D gene is left open where the match is weak. Size is omitted from some rows. Given values are once, few, many or a class for expanded clones.

TRBV9	.	.	TRBJ2-1	TGTGCCAGCAGCGTAGAGGGAGGTCCCTACAATGAGCAGTTCTTC	CASSVEGGPYNEQFF
TRBV19	.	.	TRBJ2-5	TGTGCCAGTAGTATAGCAACCCAGAATCAAGAGACCCAGTACTTC	CASSIATQNQETQYF
TRBV15	.	.	TRBJ2-5	TGTGCCACCAGCAGAGTTTACAGGGAGGAGACCCAGTACTTC	CATSRVYREETQYF
TRBV27	.	.	TRBJ1-5	TGTGCCAGCGGAGGGTTCTTACGCAATCAGCCCCAGCATTTT	CASGGFLRNQPQHF
TRBV10-3	TRBD1	.	TRBJ2-1	TGTGCCATGGCGGGCGGGACAGGGGCCACCCTCTCCTACAATGAGCAGTTCTTC	CAMAGGTGATLSYNEQFF
TRBV4-3	.	once	TRBJ1-2	TGCGCCAGCAGCCAAGTGCCAACTAGCCCCTATGGCTACACCTTC	CASSQVPTSPYGYTF
TRBV28	.	.	TRBJ1-2	TGTGCCAGCAGGCTCCCCATTTCAGGGGAGGGCTACACCTTC	CASRLPISGEGYTF
TRBV6-5	.	.	TRBJ1-4	TGTGCCAGCAGTTATAGTAGGGAGTTGGGTGAAAAACTGTTTTTT	CASSYSRELGEKLFF
TRBV9	TRBD2	few	TRBJ2-5	TGTGCCAGCAGCGTCGGGGCGGGAGGGGGCGGGGAGACCCAGTACTTC	CASSVGAGGGGETQYF
TRBV2	TRBD1	.	TRBJ2-3	TGTGCCAGCGTCCAGGGGGAGTTGAGCACAGATACGCAGTATTTT	CASVQGELSTDTQYF
TRBV6-1	TRBD1	.	TRBJ1-5	TGTGCCAGCAGTGGCAAGACCGGGACAGCAGGGGATCAGCCCCAGCATTTT	CASSGKTGTAGDQPQHF
TRBV28	.	.	TRBJ2-5	TGTGCCAGCAGCTCCCCCCGAGGTCCTAGGGAGACCCAGTACTTC	CASSSPRGPRETQYF
TRBV5-5	.	.	TRBJ2-1	TGTGCCAGCAGAACCACAGGGAGCTCCTACAATGAGCAGTTCTTC	CASRTTGSSYNEQFF
TRBV6-6	.	few	TRBJ1-1	TGTGCCAGCGATGCGACAGGGAACACTGAAGCTTTCTTT	CASDATGNTEAFF
TRBV27	.	.	TRBJ2-7	TGTGCCAGCAGTTTATTGCCCCCCCGGACAGAGGTGGGATACGAGCAGTACTTC	CASSLLPPRTEVGYEQYF
TRBV28	.	.	TRBJ1-5	TGTGCCAGCAGTCCAGGCCAGGGCAATCAGCCCCAGCATTTT	CASSPGQGNQPQHF
TRBV25-1	.	.	TRBJ1-1	TGTGCCAGCAGCCGTGGCGGGGTACAGAACACTGAAGCTTTCTTT	CASSRGGVQNTEAFF
TRBV5-4	.	few	TRBJ2-1	TGTGCCAGCAGCTCGGGGGGGATGGGACAGAGCACCCAGTTCTTC	CASSSGGMGQSTQFF
TRBV18	TRBD1	.	TRBJ2-1	TGTGCCAGCTCACCGGGACAGGGGGACAATGAGCAGTTCTTC	CASSPGQGDNEQFF
TRBV6-5	.	.	TRBJ1-2	TGTGCCAGCAGTGTGGGTGGGGCAGGTGGCTACACCTTC	CASSVGGAGGYTF
TRBV10-3	TRBD1	.	TRBJ1-2	TGTGCCATCAGTGAGCCGGAACAGGGGTTTGACGGCTACACCTTC	CAISEPEQGFDGYTF
TRBV7-9	.	.	TRBJ1-5	TGTTCCAGCACTATGGGCAATCAGCCCCAGCATTTT	CSSTMGNQPQHF
TRBV4-1	.	.	TRBJ1-5	TGCGCCAGCAGCTTAGACCGACAGATCTATCAGCCCCAGCATTTT	CASSLDRQIYQPQHF
TRBV2	.	.	TRBJ1-5	TGTGCCAGCAGTCGGGAAGTCAATCAGCCCCAGCATTTT	CASSREVNQPQHF
TRBV7-9	TRBD2	.	TRBJ2-1	TGTGCCAGCAGCGCTCGACTAGCGGGAGGGCAAGACAATGAGCAGTTCTTC	CASSARLAGGQDNEQFF
TRBV2	.	.	TRBJ2-7	TGTGCCAGCGCCGGGGATCTCCACGAGCAGTACTTC	CASAGDLHEQYF
TRBV18	TRBD1	.	TRBJ1-1	TGTGCCAGCTCACCACAGGGGGCCGGCACTGAAGCTTTCTTT	CASSPQGAGTEAFF
TRBV27	TRBD1	.	TRBJ2-1	TGTGCCAGCACCCCCGGGACAGGGTTGGGGGGGAAGTTCTTC	CASTPGTGLGGKFF
TRBV6-5	.	.	TRBJ2-7	TGTGCCAGCCAACAGGCCTACGAGCAGTACTTC	CASQQAYEQYF
TRBV11-2	.	.	TRBJ1-1	TGTGCCAGCAGCACCCTAGGGGTTAGGAAAATGAACACTGAAGCTTTCTTT	CASSTLGVRKMNTEAFF
TRBV19	.	.	TRBJ1-3	TGTGCCAGTAACTCCGGACTCTTCGGAAACACCATATATTTT	CASNSGLFGNTIYF
TRBV5-1	.	.	TRBJ1-1	TGCGCCAGCAGCTTGCAGGGGCGAACTGAAGCTTTCTTT	CASSLQGRTEAFF
TRBV19	TRBD1	few	TRBJ1-5	TGTGCCAGCACACAGGGGGTCAATCAGCCCCAGCATTTT	CASTQGVNQPQHF
TRBV10-1	.	.	TRBJ2-5	TGCGCCAGCAGTAACGGTGGCAGGGGTGTGGAGACCCAGTACTTC	CASSNGGRGVETQYF
TRBV7-9	.	few	TRBJ2-1	TGTGCCAGCAGCACCCCTCCGGGACTCCTCGGGAGTGAGCAGTTCTTC	CASSTPPGLLGSEQFF
TRBV7-9	.	.	TRBJ1-6	TGTGCCAGCAGCCTCGGACAGTGGAATTCACCCCTCCACTTT	CASSLGQWNSPLHF
TRBV7-2	TRBD1	.	TRBJ1-1	TGTGCCAGCAGCTTACCTTTTGGGACAGGGAACACTGAAGCTTTCTTT	CASSLPFGTGNTEAFF
TRBV11-2	TRBD1	many	TRBJ2-7	TGTGCCAGCAGCCCCGTCGGTTGGACAGGGACCTACGAGCAGTACTTC	CASSPVGWTGTYEQYF
TRBV19	.	few	TRBJ1-5	TGTGCCAGTAGTTACACTCAGGGGCGGCAGCCCCAGCATTTT	CASSYTQGRQPQHF
TRBV7-9	TRBD2	.	TRBJ2-1	TGTGCCAGCAGCTTAGGTCTAGCGGGAGCACAGTTCTTC	CASSLGLAGAQFF
TRBV6-6	TRBD2	.	TRBJ2-3	TGTGCCAGCAGAGGGACTAGCGGCTCGCAGTATTTT	CASRGTSGSQYF
TRBV29-1	.	few	TRBJ2-5	TGCAGCGTTTACGGGACTTCAGAGACCCAGTACTTC	CSVYGTSETQYF
TRBV6-6	.	.	TRBJ1-5	TGTGCCAGCAGTTACCCCGGGGGGCCGCAGCCCCAGCATTTT	CASSYPGGPQPQHF
TRBV11-3	.	.	TRBJ2-1	TGTGCCAGCAGCTTAAGCATCGGTAGCTCCTACAATGAGCAGTTCTTC	CASSLSIGSSYNEQFF
TRBV19	TRBD2	.	TRBJ2-4	TGTGCCAGTAGTCCCCCGGGGGGACTAGTCAACATTCAGTACTTC	CASSPPGGLVNIQYF
TRBV11-2	TRBD2	.	TRBJ2-7	TGTGCCAGCAGCCCCCCGGGGGGGCTTCCCTACGAGCAGTACTTC	CASSPPGGLPYEQYF
TRBV15	TRBD1	.	TRBJ1-2	TGTGCCACCAGCGACACAGGGGGCTCCTATGGCTACACCTTC	CATSDTGGSYGYTF
TRBV27	.	.	TRBJ2-7	TGTGCCAGCAGTACCCACCCGACACGACCGGAGCAGTACTTC	CASSTHPTRPEQYF
TRBV6-6	.	.	TRBJ2-5	TGTGCCAGCAGTCCCTGGGGGGTAGAGACCCAGTACTTC	CASSPWGVETQYF